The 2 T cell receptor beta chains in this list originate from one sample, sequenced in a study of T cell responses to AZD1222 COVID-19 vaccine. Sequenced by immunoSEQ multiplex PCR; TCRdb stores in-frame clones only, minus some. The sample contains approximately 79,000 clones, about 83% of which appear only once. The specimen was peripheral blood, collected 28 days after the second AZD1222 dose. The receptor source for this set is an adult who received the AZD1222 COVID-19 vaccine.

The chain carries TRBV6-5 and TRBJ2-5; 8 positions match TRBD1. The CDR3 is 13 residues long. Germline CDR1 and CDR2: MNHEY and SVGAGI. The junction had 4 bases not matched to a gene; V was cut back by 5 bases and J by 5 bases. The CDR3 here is CASSRDRRETQYF. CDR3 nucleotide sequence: TGTGCCAGCAGTCGGGACAGGCGCGAGACCCAGTACTTC.

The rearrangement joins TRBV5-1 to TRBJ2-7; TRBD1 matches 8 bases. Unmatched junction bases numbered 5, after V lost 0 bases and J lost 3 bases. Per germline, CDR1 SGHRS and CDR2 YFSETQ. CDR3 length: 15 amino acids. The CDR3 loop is CASSLGTGNHYEQYF. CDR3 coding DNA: TGCGCCAGCAGCTTGGGGACAGGGAATCACTACGAGCAGTACTTC.